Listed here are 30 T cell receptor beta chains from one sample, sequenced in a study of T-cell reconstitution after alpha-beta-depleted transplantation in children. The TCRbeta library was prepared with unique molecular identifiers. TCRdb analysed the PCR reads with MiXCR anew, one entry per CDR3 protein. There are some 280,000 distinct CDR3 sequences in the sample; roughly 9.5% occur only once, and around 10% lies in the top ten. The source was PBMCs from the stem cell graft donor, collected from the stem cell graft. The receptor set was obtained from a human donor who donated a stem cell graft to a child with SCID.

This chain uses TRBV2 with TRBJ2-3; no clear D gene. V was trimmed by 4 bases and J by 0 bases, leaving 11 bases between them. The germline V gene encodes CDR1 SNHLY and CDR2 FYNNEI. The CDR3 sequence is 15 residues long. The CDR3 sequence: CASSVLAVSTDTQYF. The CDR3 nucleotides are TGTGCCAGCAGTGTATTGGCAGTAAGCACAGATACGCAGTATTTT.

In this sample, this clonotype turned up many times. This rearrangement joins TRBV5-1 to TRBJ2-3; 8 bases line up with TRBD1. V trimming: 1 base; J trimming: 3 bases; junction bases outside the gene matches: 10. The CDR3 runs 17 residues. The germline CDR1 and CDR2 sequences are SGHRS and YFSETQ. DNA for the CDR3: TGCGCCAGCAGCTTGAGCCTTGGACAGGGATTGACAGATACGCAGTATTTT. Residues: CASSLSLGQGLTDTQYF.

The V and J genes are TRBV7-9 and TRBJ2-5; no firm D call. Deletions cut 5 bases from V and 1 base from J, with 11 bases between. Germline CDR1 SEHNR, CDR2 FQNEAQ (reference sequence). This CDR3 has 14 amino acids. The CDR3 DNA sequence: TGTGCCAGCAGCCCCGCGTTGACCCAAGAGACCCAGTACTTC. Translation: CASSPALTQETQYF.

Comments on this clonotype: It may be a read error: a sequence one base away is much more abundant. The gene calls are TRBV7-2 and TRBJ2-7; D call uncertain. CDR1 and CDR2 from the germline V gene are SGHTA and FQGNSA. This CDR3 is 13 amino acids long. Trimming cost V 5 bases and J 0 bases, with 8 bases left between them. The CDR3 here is CASSPRHSYEQYF. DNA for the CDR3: TGTGCCAGCAGCCCCAGGCACTCCTACGAGCAGTACTTC.

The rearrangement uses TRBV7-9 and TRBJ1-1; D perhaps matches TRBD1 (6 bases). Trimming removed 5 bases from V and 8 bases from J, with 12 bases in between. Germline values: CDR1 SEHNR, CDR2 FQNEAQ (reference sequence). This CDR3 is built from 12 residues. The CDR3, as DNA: TGTGCCAGCAGCATCCGACAGGCAGAAGCTTTCTTT. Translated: CASSIRQAEAFF.

The CDR3 loop is CATSALGTGELFF. CDR3 bases: TGTGCCACCAGTGCCCTTGGCACCGGGGAGCTGTTTTTT. The chain employs TRBV24-1 and TRBJ2-2; D remains unclear. Trimming left V 5 bases short and J 4 bases short, with 7 bases between. The CDR3 runs 13 residues. Germline-derived CDR1 and CDR2 are KGHDR and SFDVKD.

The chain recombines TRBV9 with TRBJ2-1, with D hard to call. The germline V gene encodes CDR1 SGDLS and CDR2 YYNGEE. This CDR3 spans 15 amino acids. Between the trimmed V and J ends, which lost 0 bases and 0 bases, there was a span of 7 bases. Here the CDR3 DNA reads TGTGCCAGCAGCGTAGAAGCGAGCTCCTACAATGAGCAGTTCTTC. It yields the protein CASSVEASSYNEQFF.

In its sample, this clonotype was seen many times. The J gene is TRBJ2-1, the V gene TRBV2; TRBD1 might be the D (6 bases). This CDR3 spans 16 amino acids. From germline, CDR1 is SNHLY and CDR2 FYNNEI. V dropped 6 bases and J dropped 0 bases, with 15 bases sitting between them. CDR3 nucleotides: TGTGCCAGCAGGGGAGTGGACAGTACCTCCTACAATGAGCAGTTCTTC. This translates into CASRGVDSTSYNEQFF.

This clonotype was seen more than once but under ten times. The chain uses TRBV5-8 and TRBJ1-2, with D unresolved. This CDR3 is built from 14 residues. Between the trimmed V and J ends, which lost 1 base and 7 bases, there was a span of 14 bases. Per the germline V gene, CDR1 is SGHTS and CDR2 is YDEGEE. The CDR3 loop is CASSLSRGVGGYTF. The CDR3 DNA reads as TGTGCCAGCAGCTTGAGTAGAGGAGTAGGTGGCTACACCTTC.

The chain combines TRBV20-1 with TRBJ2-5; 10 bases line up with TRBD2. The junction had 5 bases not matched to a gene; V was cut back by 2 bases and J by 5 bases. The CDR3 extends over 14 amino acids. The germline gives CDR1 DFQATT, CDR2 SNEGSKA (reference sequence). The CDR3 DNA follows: TGCAGTGCTAGATGGTCTAGCGGGGGTGAGACCCAGTACTTC. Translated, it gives CSARWSSGGETQYF.

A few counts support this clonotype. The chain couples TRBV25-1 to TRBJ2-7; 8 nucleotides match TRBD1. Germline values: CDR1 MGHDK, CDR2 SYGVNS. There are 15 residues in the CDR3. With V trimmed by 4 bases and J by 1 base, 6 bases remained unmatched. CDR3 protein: CASSGGTGRSYEQYF. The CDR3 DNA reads TGTGCCAGCAGTGGGGGGACAGGTAGATCCTACGAGCAGTACTTC.

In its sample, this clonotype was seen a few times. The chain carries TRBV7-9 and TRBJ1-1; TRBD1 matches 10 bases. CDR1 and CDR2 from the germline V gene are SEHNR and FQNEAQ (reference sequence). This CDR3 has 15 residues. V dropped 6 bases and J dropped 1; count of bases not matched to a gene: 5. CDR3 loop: CASSRDRGPNTEAFF. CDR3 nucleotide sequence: TGTGCCAGCAGTAGGGACAGGGGACCGAACACTGAAGCTTTCTTT.

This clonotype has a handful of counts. CDR3 residues: CASSSEGLARNTGELFF. The CDR3, as DNA: TGCGCCAGCAGCTCGGAAGGACTAGCGCGGAACACCGGGGAGCTGTTTTTT. The V and J genes are TRBV5-1 and TRBJ2-2, with TRBD2 matching over 9 bases. The CDR3 runs to 17 residues. The junction had 7 bases not matched to a gene; V was cut back by 3 bases and J by 1 base. CDR1 is SGHRS and CDR2 is YFSETQ in the germline V gene.

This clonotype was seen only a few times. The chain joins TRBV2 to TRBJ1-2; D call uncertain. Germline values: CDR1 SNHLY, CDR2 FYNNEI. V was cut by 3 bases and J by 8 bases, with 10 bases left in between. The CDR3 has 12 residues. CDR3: CASSEGYNGYTF. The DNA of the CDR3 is TGTGCCAGCAGTGAGGGGTACAACGGCTACACCTTC.

The CDR3 DNA is TGTGCCAGCTCGATCCCCCAAGAGACCCAGTACTTC. Translating gives CASSIPQETQYF. This chain joins TRBV18 and TRBJ2-5, with D uncertain. The ends were cut back, 6 bases at V and 1 base at J, with 6 bases in the middle. The CDR3 loop spans 12 amino acids. Germline CDR1 is KGHSH and CDR2 is LQKENI.

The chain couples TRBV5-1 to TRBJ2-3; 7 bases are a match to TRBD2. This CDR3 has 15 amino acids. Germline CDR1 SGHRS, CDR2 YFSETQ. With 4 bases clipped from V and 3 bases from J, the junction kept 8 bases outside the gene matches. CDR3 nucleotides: TGCGCCAGCAGCCTCCTCGGGGGGTATACAGATACGCAGTATTTT. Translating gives CASSLLGGYTDTQYF.

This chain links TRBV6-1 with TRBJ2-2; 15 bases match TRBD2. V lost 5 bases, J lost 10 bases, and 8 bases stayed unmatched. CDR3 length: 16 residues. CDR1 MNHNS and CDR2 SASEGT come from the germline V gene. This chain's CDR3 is CASSRTSGGAIVELFF. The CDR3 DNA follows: TGTGCCAGCAGTCGGACTAGCGGGGGGGCCATCGTGGAGCTGTTTTTT.

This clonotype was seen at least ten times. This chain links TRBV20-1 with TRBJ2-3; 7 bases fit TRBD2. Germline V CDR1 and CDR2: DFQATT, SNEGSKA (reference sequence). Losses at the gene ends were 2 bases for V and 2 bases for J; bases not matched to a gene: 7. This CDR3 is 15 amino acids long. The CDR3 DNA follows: TGCAGTGCTAGATCTGCGGGGGACTACACAGATACGCAGTATTTT. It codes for CSARSAGDYTDTQYF.

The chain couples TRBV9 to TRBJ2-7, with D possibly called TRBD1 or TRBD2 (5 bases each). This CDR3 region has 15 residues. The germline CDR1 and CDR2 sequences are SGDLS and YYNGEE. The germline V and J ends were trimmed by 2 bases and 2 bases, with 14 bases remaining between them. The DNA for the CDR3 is TGTGCCAGCAGCGTTTCTTCTGAGGGGACCTACGAGCAGTACTTC. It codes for CASSVSSEGTYEQYF.

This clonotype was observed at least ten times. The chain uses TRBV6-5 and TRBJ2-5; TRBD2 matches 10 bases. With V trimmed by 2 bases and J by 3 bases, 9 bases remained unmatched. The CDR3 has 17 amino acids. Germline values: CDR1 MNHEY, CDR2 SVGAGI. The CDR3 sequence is CASSYVRALAGEETQYF. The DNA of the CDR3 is TGTGCCAGCAGTTACGTAAGGGCCCTAGCGGGGGAAGAGACCCAGTACTTC.

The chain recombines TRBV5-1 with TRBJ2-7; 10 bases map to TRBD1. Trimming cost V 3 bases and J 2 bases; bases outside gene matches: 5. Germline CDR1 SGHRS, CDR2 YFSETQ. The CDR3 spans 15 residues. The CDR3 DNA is TGCGCCAGCAGCTACCCGGGACAGGGGCCCTACGAGCAGTACTTC. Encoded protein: CASSYPGQGPYEQYF. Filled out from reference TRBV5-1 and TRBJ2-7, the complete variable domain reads KAGVTQTPRYLIKTRGQQVTLSCSPISGHRSVSWYQQTPGQGLQFLFEYFSETQRNKGNFPGRFSGRQFSNSRSEMNVSTLELGDSALYLCASSYPGQGPYEQYFGPGTRLTVT.

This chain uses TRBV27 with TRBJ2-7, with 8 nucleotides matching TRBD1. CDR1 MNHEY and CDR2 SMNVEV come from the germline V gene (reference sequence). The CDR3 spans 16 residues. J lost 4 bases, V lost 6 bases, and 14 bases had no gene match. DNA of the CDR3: TGTGCCAGCAGCCGAACCGGCCCCGGACAGGGTTACGAGCAGTACTTC. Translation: CASSRTGPGQGYEQYF.

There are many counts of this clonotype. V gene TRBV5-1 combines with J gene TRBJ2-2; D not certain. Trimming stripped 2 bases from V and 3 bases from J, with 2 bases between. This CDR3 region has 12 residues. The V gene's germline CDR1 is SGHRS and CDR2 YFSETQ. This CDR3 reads CASSFDTGELFF. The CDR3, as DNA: TGCGCCAGCAGCTTTGACACCGGGGAGCTGTTTTTT.

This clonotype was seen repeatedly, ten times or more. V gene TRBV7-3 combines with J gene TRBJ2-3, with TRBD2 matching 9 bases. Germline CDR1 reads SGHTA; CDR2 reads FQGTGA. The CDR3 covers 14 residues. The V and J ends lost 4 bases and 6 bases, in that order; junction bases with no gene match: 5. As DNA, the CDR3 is TGTGCCAGCAGCTCCGGACTAGCGTCGGATACGCAGTATTTT. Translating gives CASSSGLASDTQYF.

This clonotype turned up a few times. This CDR3 is CASSPRSTGANEKLFF. The CDR3 nucleotides are TGTGCCAGCAGTCCACGGTCGACAGGGGCTAATGAAAAACTGTTTTTT. The V and J genes are TRBV12-3 or TRBV12-4 and TRBJ1-4, with TRBD1 matching over 8 bases. The length of the CDR3 is 16 residues. The J segment lost 3 bases and the V segment lost 5 bases, leaving 8 bases of the junction unmatched.

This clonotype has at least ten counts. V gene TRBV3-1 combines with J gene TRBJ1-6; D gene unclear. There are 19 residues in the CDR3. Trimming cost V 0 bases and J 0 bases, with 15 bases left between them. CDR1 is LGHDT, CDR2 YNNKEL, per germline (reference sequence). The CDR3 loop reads CASSQDRRTASSYNSPLHF. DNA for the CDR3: TGTGCCAGCAGCCAAGATCGTCGTACAGCCAGCTCCTATAATTCACCCCTCCACTTT.

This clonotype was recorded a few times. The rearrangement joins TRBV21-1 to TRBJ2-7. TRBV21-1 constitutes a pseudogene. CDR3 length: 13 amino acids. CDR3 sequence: CASRDGRSYEQYF. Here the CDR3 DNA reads TGTGCCAGCAGGGACGGGCGCTCCTACGAGCAGTACTTC.

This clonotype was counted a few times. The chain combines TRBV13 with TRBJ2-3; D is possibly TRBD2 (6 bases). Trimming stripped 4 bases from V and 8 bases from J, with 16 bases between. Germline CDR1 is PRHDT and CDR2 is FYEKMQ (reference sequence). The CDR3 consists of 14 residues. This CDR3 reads CASSYLGGLATQYF. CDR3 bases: TGTGCCAGCAGCTACCTCGGGGGTCTAGCTACGCAGTATTTT.

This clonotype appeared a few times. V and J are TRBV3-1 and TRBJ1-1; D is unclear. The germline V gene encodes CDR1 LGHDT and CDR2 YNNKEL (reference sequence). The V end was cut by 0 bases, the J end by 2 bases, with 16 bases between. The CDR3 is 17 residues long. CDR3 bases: TGTGCCAGCAGCCAAGACCTCCGGGCCGGCTATAACACTGAAGCTTTCTTT. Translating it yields CASSQDLRAGYNTEAFF.

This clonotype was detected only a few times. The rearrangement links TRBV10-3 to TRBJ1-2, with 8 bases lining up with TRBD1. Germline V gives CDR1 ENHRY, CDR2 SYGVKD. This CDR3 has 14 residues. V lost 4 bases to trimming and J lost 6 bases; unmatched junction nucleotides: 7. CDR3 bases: TGTGCCATCAGTGTTGACAGGGGCCGAGATGGCTACACCTTC. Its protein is CAISVDRGRDGYTF.